Below are 16 T cell receptor beta chains sequenced from a single sample in a study of OX40 agonist ivuxolimab in advanced cancers. Repertoires were generated with immunoSEQ multiplex PCR, while TCRdb's copy carries only in-frame clones and drops some. This table has tens of thousands of clones, roughly 85% appearing once. Sequenced here: CD4+ or CD8+ T cells sorted from blood, sampled in a trial of the OX40 agonist ivuxolimab. The receptor set was obtained from an adult with an advanced solid tumor such as melanoma, head and neck, liver or kidney cancer.

This sequence joins TRBV13 and TRBJ1-1; D is undetermined. Germline CDR1 and CDR2: PRHDT and FYEKMQ (reference sequence). V was shortened by 3 bases and J by 0 bases, with 14 bases between the two germline ends. The CDR3 sequence is 16 residues long. CDR3 DNA sequence: TGTGCCAGCAGCTTCGCTTTAGGAGGGATGAACACTGAAGCTTTCTTT. Translating it yields CASSFALGGMNTEAFF.

In its sample, this clone was seen once. The DNA of the CDR3 is TGTGCCAGTAGTCTCCGGGACAGGGATGTCAAGCAGTACTTC. The encoded protein is CASSLRDRDVKQYF. The chain links TRBV19 to TRBJ2-7; 9 bases match TRBD1. With 5 bases clipped from V and 8 bases from J, the junction kept 10 bases outside the gene matches. The V gene's germline CDR1 is LNHDA and CDR2 SQIVND (reference sequence). The CDR3 spans 14 residues.

This clone was counted only a few times. The chain is built from TRBV2 and TRBJ2-3; D uncertain. In germline, CDR1 is SNHLY, CDR2 FYNNEI. This CDR3 has 14 residues. The V end was cut by 11 bases, the J end by 1 base, with 16 bases between. The CDR3 region has the DNA TGTGCCGTTCCAAGGGTCGCCGGCACAGATACGCAGTATTTT. Translating gives CAVPRVAGTDTQYF.

This clone was counted only a few times. The same CDR3 is also encoded by other DNA sequences in this sample. The chain combines TRBV18 with TRBJ1-1; D gene uncertain. This CDR3 has 13 residues. V was clipped by 2 bases and J by 0 bases, with 4 bases between them. The germline gives CDR1 KGHSH, CDR2 LQKENI. CDR3 amino acids: CASSPGLNTEAFF. In nucleotides, the CDR3 is TGTGCCAGCTCACCAGGACTGAACACTGAAGCTTTCTTT.

CDR3 sequence (DNA): TGTGCCAGCAGTTACTCTCCTATCTTAGGGGAGCTGTTTTTT. It is translated as CASSYSPILGELFF. The rearrangement uses TRBV6-6 and TRBJ2-2; D not resolved. Germline loops: CDR1 MNHNY, CDR2 SVGAGI (reference sequence). This CDR3 has 14 amino acids. Trimming pared 0 bases from V and 8 bases from J, leaving 10 bases between.

The rearrangement links TRBV7-9 to TRBJ2-2, with D maybe TRBD1 (6 bases). CDR3 length: 16 residues. The V gene's germline CDR1 is SEHNR and CDR2 FQNEAQ (reference sequence). V was cut by 1 base and J by 4 bases, with 13 bases left in between. This CDR3 reads CASSLVGQGTTGELFF. CDR3 DNA sequence: TGTGCCAGCAGCTTAGTTGGGCAGGGGACCACCGGGGAGCTGTTTTTT.

This clone was detected once. The chain joins TRBV2 to TRBJ2-4, with D hard to call. V lost 6 bases to trimming and J lost 2 bases, with 17 bases between them. Germline loops: CDR1 SNHLY, CDR2 FYNNEI. The CDR3 contains 16 residues. CDR3 DNA: TGTGCCAGCAGGAATGGGTACGACGGGTCCAAAAACATTCAGTACTTC. This gives the protein CASRNGYDGSKNIQYF.

The rearrangement uses TRBV27 and TRBJ2-1; 10 nucleotides align to TRBD2. This CDR3 region has 13 residues. Germline V lookup: CDR1 MNHEY, CDR2 SMNVEV (reference sequence). J gave up 9 bases and V 3 bases, and 2 bases lay outside the gene matches. The CDR3 protein is CASSLGLALEQFF. The DNA for the CDR3 is TGTGCCAGCAGTTTGGGACTAGCGCTTGAGCAGTTCTTC.

The count of this clone is one. The J gene is TRBJ2-4, the V gene TRBV30, with a possible D match to TRBD2 (5 bases). The CDR3 consists of 15 residues. The germline V gene has CDR1 GTSNPN and CDR2 SVGIG (reference sequence). V was pared by 3 bases and J by 4 bases, with 16 bases between. The CDR3: CAWRPKGSGKNIQYF. As DNA, the CDR3 is TGTGCCTGGAGACCGAAAGGGTCGGGGAAAAACATTCAGTACTTC.

The V call is TRBV5-1, the J call TRBJ1-6; D might be TRBD1 (6 bases). Germline V CDR1 and CDR2: SGHRS, YFSETQ. V lost 4 bases, J lost 8 bases, and 10 bases lay in between. This CDR3 contains 13 residues. CDR3 in DNA: TGCGCCAGCAGCCGACAGGAGGATTCACCCCTCCACTTT. It yields the protein CASSRQEDSPLHF.

This sequence joins TRBV4-3 and TRBJ1-2; D unresolved. Germline loops: CDR1 LGHNA, CDR2 YSLEER. Trimming stripped 1 base from V and 5 bases from J, with 20 bases between. The CDR3 length is 17 residues. The CDR3 bases are TGCGCCAGCAGCCAAGTTTTTGGCTTTGGCAGTAAATATGGCTACACCTTC. Protein sequence: CASSQVFGFGSKYGYTF.

The CDR3 DNA follows: TGTGCCAGCAGTTTGGGGGACAGGGGTCTTTACACCTTC. This sequence encodes CASSLGDRGLYTF. This chain joins TRBV28 and TRBJ1-2, with TRBD1 matching 10 bases. The CDR3 runs to 13 residues. J gave up 11 bases and V 3 bases, and 6 bases lay outside the gene matches. Germline V CDR1 and CDR2: MDHEN, SYDVKM.

J is TRBJ1-5 and V is TRBV6-5; TRBD1 agrees at 7 bases. Germline V gene lookup returns CDR1 MNHEY and CDR2 SVGAGI. The trim removed 5 bases at V and 3 bases at J, leaving 7 bases unmatched. This CDR3 comprises 15 residues. The DNA of the CDR3 is TGTGCCAGCAGTACCCAGGGACAGATCAATCAGCCCCAGCATTTT. It is translated as CASSTQGQINQPQHF.

The V gene is TRBV28, the J gene TRBJ2-7; the match to TRBD1 covers 12 bases. Germline assignment: CDR1 MDHEN and CDR2 SYDVKM. V was pared by 7 bases and J by 6 bases, with 10 bases of the junction left unmatched. CDR3 length: 15 amino acids. For the CDR3, the DNA is TGTGCCAGCAACATGGGGGACAGGGGGCACGGCGAGCAGTACTTC. The encoded protein is CASNMGDRGHGEQYF.

CDR3 sequence (DNA): TGTGCCAGCAGTTACAGTGGCCGAACCGGTGGGTCACCCCTCCACTTT. Protein: CASSYSGRTGGSPLHF. This rearrangement joins TRBV27 to TRBJ1-6, with no clear D. The CDR3 is 16 amino acids. Germline V gene lookup returns CDR1 MNHEY and CDR2 SMNVEV (reference sequence). V was pared by 4 bases and J by 10 bases, with 20 bases between.

This clone was observed a handful of times. The V and J genes are TRBV2 and TRBJ1-2; 9 positions match TRBD1. V trimming: 8 bases; J trimming: 4 bases; junction bases outside the gene matches: 8. The CDR3 contains 14 residues. Germline V lookup: CDR1 SNHLY, CDR2 FYNNEI. CDR3 region: CASSPGQGGYGYTF. The DNA of the CDR3 is TGTGCCAGCTCTCCGGGACAGGGCGGCTATGGCTACACCTTC.